The present T cell receptor beta chain was sequenced within a study of cytomegalovirus exposure and HLA in healthy donors. Trimming shortened V by 6 bases and J by 2 bases, and 4 bases separated the two germline ends. CDR1 MNHEY and CDR2 SVGAGI come from the germline V gene. CDR3 length: 11 residues. Overall study results and limits: In a later analysis, TCR beta V- and J-gene trimming showed a link to a missense DCLRE1C variant. The authors later found HLA-associated TCR beta chains more clonally expanded than equally common others. Generally TCR sequences proved uncommon, though certain public TCRs appeared in numerous donors.

Use of 60 Vbeta and 13 Jbeta primers characterized the PCR. Here immunoSEQ multiplex PCR was the method, and the copy in TCRdb shows in-frame clones only, minus some. The sample consists of around 150,000 clones, 80% to 90% of them appearing once. Regarding this clone: Its antigen is not known. At the DNA level, this CDR3 is encoded by other sequences in the same sample as well.

Material for sequencing was PBMCs. The clonotype was recovered from a man in his fifties in good health and CMV-seropositive. The chain recombines TRBV6-5 with TRBJ1-1; D call uncertain. The CDR3: CASRQNTEAFF. CDR3 DNA: TGTGCCAGCAGACAAAACACTGAAGCTTTCTTT.